One sample yielded the 3 T cell receptor beta chains listed below, sequenced in a study of blood T cell repertoires in COVID-19. The repertoire was sequenced with immunoSEQ multiplex PCR; TCRdb's copy has only in-frame clones and lacks some. Of 150,000 to 170,000 clones listed, around 90% are singletons. Sequencing used peripheral blood. Every receptor here comes from a man aged 50 to 60 with acute or convalescent COVID-19.

This chain connects TRBV20-1 to TRBJ1-2, with 7 positions matching TRBD1. This CDR3 has 11 amino acids. CDR1 is DFQATT and CDR2 is SNEGSKA in the germline V gene (reference sequence). Losses at the gene ends were 7 bases for V and 7 bases for J; bases not matched to a gene: 6. CDR3 DNA sequence: TGCAGTGTACAGGGGAGGACTGGCTACACCTTC. It specifies CSVQGRTGYTF.

The V gene is TRBV6-4, the J gene TRBJ2-7, with a possible D match to TRBD2 (5 bases). V lost 6 bases and J 2 bases, leaving 14 bases between the germline ends. Germline CDR1 and CDR2: MRHNA and SNTAGT. This CDR3 spans 14 amino acids. CDR3 coding DNA: TGTGCCAGCAGGACGAGGACTTTCACCTACGAGCAGTACTTC. It yields the protein CASRTRTFTYEQYF.

V and J are TRBV5-4 and TRBJ1-2; D uncertain. This CDR3 has 15 amino acids. V was shortened by 0 bases and J by 2 bases, with 11 bases between the two germline ends. The germline gives CDR1 SGHNT, CDR2 YYREEE (reference sequence). CDR3 amino acids: CASSLESNLNYGYTF. The DNA of the CDR3 is TGTGCCAGCAGCTTGGAGAGTAACTTAAACTATGGCTACACCTTC.